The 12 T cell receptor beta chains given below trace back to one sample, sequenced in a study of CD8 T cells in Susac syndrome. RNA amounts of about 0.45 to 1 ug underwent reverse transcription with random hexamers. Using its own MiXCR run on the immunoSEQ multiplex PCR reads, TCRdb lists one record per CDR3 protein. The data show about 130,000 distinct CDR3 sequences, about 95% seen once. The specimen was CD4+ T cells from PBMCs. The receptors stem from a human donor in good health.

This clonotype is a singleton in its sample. CDR3 in DNA: TGCGCCAGCAGCTTGGATGGGGCCGCCCGGTCGGGGAGCTACACCTTC. As protein: CASSLDGAARSGSYTF. V usage is TRBV5-1 and J usage is TRBJ1-2, with D perhaps TRBD1 (5 bases). The CDR3 contains 16 residues. The V gene lost 0 bases and the J gene lost 9 bases, with 21 bases spanning the gap. The germline CDR1 and CDR2 sequences are SGHRS and YFSETQ.

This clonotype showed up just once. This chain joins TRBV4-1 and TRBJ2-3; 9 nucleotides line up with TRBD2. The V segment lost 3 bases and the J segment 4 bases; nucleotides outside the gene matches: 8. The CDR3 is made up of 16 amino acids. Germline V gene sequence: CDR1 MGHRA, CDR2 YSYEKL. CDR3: CASSHLSGRDADTQYF. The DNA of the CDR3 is TGCGCCAGCAGCCACCTTAGCGGGAGAGACGCAGATACGCAGTATTTT.

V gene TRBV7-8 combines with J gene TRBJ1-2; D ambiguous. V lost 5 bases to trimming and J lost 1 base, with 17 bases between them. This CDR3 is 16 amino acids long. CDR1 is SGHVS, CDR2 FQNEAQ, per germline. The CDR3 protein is CASSPYLSGSNYGYTF. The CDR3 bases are TGTGCCAGCAGCCCCTACCTGTCAGGAAGTAACTATGGCTACACCTTC.

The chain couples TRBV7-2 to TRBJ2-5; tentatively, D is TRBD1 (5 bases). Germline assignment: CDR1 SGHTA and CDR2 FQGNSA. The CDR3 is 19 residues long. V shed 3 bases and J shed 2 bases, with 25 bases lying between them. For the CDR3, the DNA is TGTGCCAGCAGCTTTTTGGGGCAGGGTCTCGTAACTCGACAAGAGACCCAGTACTTC. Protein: CASSFLGQGLVTRQETQYF.

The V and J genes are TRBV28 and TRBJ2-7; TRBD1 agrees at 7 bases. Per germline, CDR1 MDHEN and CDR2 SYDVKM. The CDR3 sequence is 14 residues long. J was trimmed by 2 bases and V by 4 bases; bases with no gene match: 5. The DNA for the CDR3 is TGTGCCAGCAGTTCCACAGGGGCCCCCTACGAGCAGTACTTC. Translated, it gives CASSSTGAPYEQYF.

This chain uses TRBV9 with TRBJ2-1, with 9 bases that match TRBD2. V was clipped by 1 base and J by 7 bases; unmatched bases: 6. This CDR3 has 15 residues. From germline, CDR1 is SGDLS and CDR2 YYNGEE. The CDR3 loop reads CASSVRGLAFNEQFF. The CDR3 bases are TGTGCCAGCAGCGTAAGGGGACTAGCCTTTAATGAGCAGTTCTTC.

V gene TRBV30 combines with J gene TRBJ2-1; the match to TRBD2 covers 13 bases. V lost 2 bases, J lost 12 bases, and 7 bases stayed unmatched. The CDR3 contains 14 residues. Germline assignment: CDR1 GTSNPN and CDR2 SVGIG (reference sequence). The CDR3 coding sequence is TGTGCCTGGAGTCTTACTAGCGGGAGGGCCGGGCAGTTCTTC. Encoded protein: CAWSLTSGRAGQFF. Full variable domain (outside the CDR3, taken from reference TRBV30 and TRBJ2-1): SQTIHQWPATLVQPVGSPLSLECTVEGTSNPNLYWYRQAAGRGLQLLFYSVGIGQISSEVPQNLSASRPQDRQFILSSKKLLLSDSGFYLCAWSLTSGRAGQFFGPGTRLTVL.

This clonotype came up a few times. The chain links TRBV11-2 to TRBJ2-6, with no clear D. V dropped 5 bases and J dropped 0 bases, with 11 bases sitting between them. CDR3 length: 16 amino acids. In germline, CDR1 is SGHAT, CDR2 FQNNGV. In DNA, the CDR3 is TGTGCCAGCAGCCTTCTCCTGGGCTCTGGGGCCAACGTCCTGACTTTC. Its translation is CASSLLLGSGANVLTF.

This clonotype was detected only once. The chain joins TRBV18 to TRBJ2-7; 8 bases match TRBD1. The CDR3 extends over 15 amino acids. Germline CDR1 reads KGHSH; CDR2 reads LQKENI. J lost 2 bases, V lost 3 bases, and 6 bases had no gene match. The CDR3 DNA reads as TGTGCCAGCTCACCGCCGACAGGGGTGGCCTACGAGCAGTACTTC. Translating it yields CASSPPTGVAYEQYF.

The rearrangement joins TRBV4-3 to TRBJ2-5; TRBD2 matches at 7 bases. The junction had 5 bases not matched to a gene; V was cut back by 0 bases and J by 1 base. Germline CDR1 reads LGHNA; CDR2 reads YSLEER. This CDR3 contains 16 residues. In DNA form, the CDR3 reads TGCGCCAGCAGCCAAGATCCAGCGGGGTTCCAAGAGACCCAGTACTTC. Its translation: CASSQDPAGFQETQYF.

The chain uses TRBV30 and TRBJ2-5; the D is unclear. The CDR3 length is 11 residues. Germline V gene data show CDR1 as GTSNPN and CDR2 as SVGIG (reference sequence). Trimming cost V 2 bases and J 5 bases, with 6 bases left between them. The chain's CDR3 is CAWSIYETQYF. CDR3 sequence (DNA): TGTGCCTGGAGTATATATGAGACCCAGTACTTC.

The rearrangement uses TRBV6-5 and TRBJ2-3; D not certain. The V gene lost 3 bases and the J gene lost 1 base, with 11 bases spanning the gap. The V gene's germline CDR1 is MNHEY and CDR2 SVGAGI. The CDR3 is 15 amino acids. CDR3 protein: CASSYRPLGTDTQYF. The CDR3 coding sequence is TGTGCCAGCAGTTATAGGCCCCTCGGCACAGATACGCAGTATTTT.